Described below is a single T cell receptor (beta chain) sequence and its context. The antigen is unknown. The source of the sample is a study of T cell responses to AZD1222 COVID-19 vaccine. Study-level information: The study pooled second doses at about 4 or about 12 weeks. Findings of the study overall: The breadth and depth of Spike-specific TCRs increased once two AZD1222 doses had been given. In the spike-specific TCR repertoire, nearly half reportedly target unmutated variant regions. The donor cohort was predominantly white British with a female majority, and clonal diversity may have been underestimated.

Sequencing used immunoSEQ multiplex PCR; TCRdb keeps in-frame clones, though not all of them. The repertoire holds approximately 120,000 clones, with 75% to 95% as singletons. This CDR3 has 16 amino acids. With 7 bases removed from V and 5 bases from J, the gap between germline ends came to 24 bases. CDR1 and CDR2 from the germline V gene are SGHKS and YYEKEE (reference sequence). The starting material was peripheral blood, obtained on day 0 of AZD1222 vaccination. The chain links TRBV5-5 to TRBJ1-1; the D gene is possibly TRBD1 (5 bases). The TCR was taken from an adult in good health. DNA for the CDR3: TGTGCCAGCCTTACCCCCCTTTTTGGGGGAAGAACTGAAGCTTTCTTT. This codes for CASLTPLFGGRTEAFF.